Given below is one T cell receptor (beta chain) in context. Antigen: not known. Germline-derived CDR1 and CDR2 are MDHEN and SYDVKM. Losses at the gene ends were 8 bases for V and 5 bases for J; bases not matched to a gene: 10. The CDR3 spans 14 residues. With a J-beta primer mix and a sample-barcoded 5' primer, a second PCR ran 7 to 11 cycles. TCRdb passed the 5' RACE reads through MiXCR, listing each CDR3 protein once. Of under 2,000,000 distinct CDR3 sequences in the sample, about 49% were seen once. The source of the sample is a study of blood T cells in healthy people across ages. About the study: Template switching captured about one barcoded beta molecule per two T cells. Study outcomes and limitations: Strong correlation existed between TCR beta diversity and naive T cell percentage.

The J gene is TRBJ2-3, the V gene TRBV28; TRBD2 matches at 7 bases. This receptor was taken from a woman in her 40s in good health. Sequences were obtained from blood. The CDR3 bases are TGTGCCAGCGCTAGCGGAGGGGAGAGAGATACGCAGTATTTT. Its protein product is CASASGGERDTQYF.